A single TCR beta chain is shown here with its context. Antigen: not known. This specimen belongs to a study of blood T cells in healthy people across ages. Study-wide findings and caveats: Higher diversity, along with more naive CD4+ cells, distinguished long-lived donors from aged donors. Total diversity from one million sequenced T cells was likely underestimated.

The second PCR ran about 7 to 12 cycles with a sample-barcoded 5' primer and J-beta primers. A single record per CDR3 protein comes from TCRdb applying MiXCR to the 5' RACE reads. This table holds over 600,000 distinct CDR3 sequences, roughly 46% found once. The CDR3 is 16 residues long. V was pared by 2 bases and J by 5 bases, with 16 bases between. The sequenced sample consisted of blood. This TCR was sampled from an elderly man in good health. The chain recombines TRBV12-3 or TRBV12-4 with TRBJ2-1; a possible D gene is TRBD1 (6 bases). The CDR3 DNA reads as TGTGCCAGCAGTTTACCCGGACAGAAGGGACACAATGAGCAGTTCTTC. Residues: CASSLPGQKGHNEQFF.